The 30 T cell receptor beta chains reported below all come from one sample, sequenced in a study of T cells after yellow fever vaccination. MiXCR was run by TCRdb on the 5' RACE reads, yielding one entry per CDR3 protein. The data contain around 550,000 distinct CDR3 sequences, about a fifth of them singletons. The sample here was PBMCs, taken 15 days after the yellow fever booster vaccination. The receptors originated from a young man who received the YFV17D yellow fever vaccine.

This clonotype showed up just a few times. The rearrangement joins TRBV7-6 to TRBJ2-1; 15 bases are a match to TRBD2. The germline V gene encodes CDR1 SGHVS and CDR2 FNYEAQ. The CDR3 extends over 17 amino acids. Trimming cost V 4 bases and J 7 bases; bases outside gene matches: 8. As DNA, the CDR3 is TGTGCCAGCAGCTCCCTCGGGACTAGCGGGGGGCTAAATGAGCAGTTCTTC. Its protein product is CASSSLGTSGGLNEQFF.

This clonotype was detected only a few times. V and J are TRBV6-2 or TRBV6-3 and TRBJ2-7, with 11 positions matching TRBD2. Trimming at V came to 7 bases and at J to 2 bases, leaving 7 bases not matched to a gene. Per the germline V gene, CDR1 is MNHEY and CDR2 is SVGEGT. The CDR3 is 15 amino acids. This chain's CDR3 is CASTTVTSGTYEQYF. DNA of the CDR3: TGTGCCAGCACCACCGTGACTAGCGGGACCTACGAGCAGTACTTC.

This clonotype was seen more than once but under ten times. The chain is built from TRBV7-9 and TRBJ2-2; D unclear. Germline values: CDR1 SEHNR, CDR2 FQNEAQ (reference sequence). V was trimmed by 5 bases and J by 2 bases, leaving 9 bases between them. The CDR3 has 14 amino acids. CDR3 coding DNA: TGTGCCAGCAGCCCGCAGACAAACACCGGGGAGCTGTTTTTT. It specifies CASSPQTNTGELFF. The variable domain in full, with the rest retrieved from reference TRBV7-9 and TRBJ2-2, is DTGVSQNPRHKITKRGQNVTFRCDPISEHNRLYWYRQTLGQGPEFLTYFQNEAQLEKSRLLSDRFSAERPKGSFSTLEIQRTEQGDSAMYLCASSPQTNTGELFFGEGSRLTVL.

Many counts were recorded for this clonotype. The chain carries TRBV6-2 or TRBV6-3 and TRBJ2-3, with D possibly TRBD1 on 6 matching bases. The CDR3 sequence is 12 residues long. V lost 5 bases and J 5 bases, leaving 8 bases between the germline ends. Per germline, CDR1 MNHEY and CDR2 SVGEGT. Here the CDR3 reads CASSQQGDTQYF. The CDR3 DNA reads TGTGCCAGCAGTCAACAGGGAGATACGCAGTATTTT.

The CDR3 spells CASSRGQGNSPLHF. For the CDR3, the DNA is TGTGCCAGCAGTCGCGGACAGGGTAACTCACCCCTCCACTTT. The rearrangement links TRBV12-3 or TRBV12-4 to TRBJ1-6; 8 nucleotides align to TRBD1. The CDR3 extends over 14 amino acids. V shed 5 bases and J 10 bases; nucleotides not matched to a gene: 7.

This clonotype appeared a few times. The CDR3 DNA reads TGTGCCAGCAGCGTTGGGGGGGTTTCTGGAAACACCATATATTTT. Protein product: CASSVGGVSGNTIYF. The chain links TRBV9 to TRBJ1-3, with a tentative D call TRBD1 (5 bases). The CDR3 consists of 15 residues. The ends were cut back, 2 bases at V and 1 base at J, with 10 bases in the middle. CDR1 SGDLS and CDR2 YYNGEE come from the germline V gene.

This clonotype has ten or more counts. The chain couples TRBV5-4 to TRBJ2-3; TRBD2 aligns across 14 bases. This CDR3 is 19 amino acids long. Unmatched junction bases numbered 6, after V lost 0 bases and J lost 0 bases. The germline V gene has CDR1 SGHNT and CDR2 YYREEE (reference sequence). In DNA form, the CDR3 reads TGTGCCAGCAGCTTGGCCGGGACTAGCGGGAGAGCTAGCACAGATACGCAGTATTTT. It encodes CASSLAGTSGRASTDTQYF.

This CDR3 is CASSGGTDSGQPQHF. In DNA, the CDR3 is TGTGCCAGCAGCGGGGGGACCGACTCTGGGCAGCCCCAGCATTTT. V gene TRBV9 combines with J gene TRBJ1-5; a possible D gene is TRBD1 (5 bases). The CDR3 runs 15 residues. V was pared by 3 bases and J by 7 bases, with 17 bases between. Germline V gives CDR1 SGDLS, CDR2 YYNGEE. Complete variable domain (other parts from reference TRBV9 and TRBJ1-5): DSGVTQTPKHLITATGQRVTLRCSPRSGDLSVYWYQQSLDQGLQFLIQYYNGEERAKGNILERFSAQQFPDLHSELNLSSLELGDSALYFCASSGGTDSGQPQHFGDGTRLSIL.

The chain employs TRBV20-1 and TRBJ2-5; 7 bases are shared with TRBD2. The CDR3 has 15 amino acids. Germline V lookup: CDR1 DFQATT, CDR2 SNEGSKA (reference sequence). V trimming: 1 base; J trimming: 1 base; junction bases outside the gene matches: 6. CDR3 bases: TGCAGTGCTAGAGGAATTAGCGGGTTCCAAGAGACCCAGTACTTC. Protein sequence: CSARGISGFQETQYF.

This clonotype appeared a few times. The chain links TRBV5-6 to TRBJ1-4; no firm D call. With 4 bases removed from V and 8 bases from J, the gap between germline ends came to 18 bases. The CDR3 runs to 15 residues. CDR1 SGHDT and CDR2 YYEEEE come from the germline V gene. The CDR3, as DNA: TGTGCCAGCAGCGGCGGCCCGATGCCCTACGAAAAACTGTTTTTT. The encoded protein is CASSGGPMPYEKLFF.

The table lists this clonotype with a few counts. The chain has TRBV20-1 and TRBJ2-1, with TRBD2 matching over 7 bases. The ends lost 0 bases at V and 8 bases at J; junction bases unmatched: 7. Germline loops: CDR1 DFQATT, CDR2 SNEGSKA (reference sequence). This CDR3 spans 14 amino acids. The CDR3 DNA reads TGCAGTGCTAGAGATGAACGGACTAGTTATGAGCAGTTCTTC. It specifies CSARDERTSYEQFF.

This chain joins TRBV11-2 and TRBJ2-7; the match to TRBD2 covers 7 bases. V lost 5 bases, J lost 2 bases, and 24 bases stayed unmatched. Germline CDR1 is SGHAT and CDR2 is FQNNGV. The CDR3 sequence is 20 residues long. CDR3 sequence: CASSTSRGRASVTTTYEQYF. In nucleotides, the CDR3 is TGTGCCAGCAGCACCTCTCGGGGGAGGGCCTCTGTTACCACTACCTACGAGCAGTACTTC.

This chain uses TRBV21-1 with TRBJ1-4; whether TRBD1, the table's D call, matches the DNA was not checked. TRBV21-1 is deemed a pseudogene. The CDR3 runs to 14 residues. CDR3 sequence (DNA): TGTGCCAGCAGCAAAGGAGACAGGGATGAAAAACTGTTTTTT. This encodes CASSKGDRDEKLFF.

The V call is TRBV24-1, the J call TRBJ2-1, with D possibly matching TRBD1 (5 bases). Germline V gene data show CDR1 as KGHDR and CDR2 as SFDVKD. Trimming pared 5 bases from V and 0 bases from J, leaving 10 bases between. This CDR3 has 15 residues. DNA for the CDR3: TGTGCCACCAGTGGGGGCGAGAGCTCCTACAATGAGCAGTTCTTC. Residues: CATSGGESSYNEQFF.

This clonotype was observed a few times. CDR3 nucleotides: TGTGCCAGTAGTATAGGCCGACAGGGGTCCTACAATGAGCAGTTCTTC. It translates to CASSIGRQGSYNEQFF. This chain joins TRBV19 and TRBJ2-1, with 8 bases that match TRBD1. CDR3 length equals 16 residues. Looked up from germline, CDR1 is LNHDA and CDR2 is SQIVND (reference sequence). The V and J ends lost 1 base and 1 base, in that order; junction bases with no gene match: 3. The full variable domain, its missing parts supplied by reference TRBV19 and TRBJ2-1, is DGGITQSPKYLFRKEGQNVTLSCEQNLNHDAMYWYRQDPGQGLRLIYYSQIVNDFQKGDIAEGYSVSREKKESFPLTVTSAQKNPTAFYLCASSIGRQGSYNEQFFGPGTRLTVL.

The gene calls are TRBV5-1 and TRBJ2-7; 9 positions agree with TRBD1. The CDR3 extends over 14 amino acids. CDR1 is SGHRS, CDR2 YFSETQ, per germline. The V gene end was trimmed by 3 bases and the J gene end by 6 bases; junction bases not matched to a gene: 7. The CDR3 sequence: CASSSGQGVREQYF. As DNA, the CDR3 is TGCGCCAGCAGCTCGGGACAGGGAGTCCGCGAGCAGTACTTC.

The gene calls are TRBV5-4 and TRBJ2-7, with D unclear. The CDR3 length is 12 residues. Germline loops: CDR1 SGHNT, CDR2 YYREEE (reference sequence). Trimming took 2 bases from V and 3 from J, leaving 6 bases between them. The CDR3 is CASSFHLYEQYF. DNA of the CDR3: TGTGCCAGCAGCTTCCATCTCTACGAGCAGTACTTC.

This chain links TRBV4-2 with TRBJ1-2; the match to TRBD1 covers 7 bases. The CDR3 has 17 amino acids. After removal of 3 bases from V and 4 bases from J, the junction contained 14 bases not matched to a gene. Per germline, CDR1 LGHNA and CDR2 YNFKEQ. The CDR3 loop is CASSHRQGAQGIYGYTF. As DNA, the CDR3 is TGTGCCAGCAGCCACCGACAGGGTGCCCAAGGTATCTATGGCTACACCTTC.

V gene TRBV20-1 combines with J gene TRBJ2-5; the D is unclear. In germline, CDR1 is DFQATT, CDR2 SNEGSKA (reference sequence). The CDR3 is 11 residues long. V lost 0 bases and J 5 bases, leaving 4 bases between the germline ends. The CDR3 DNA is TGCAGTGCTAGAGAGTTGGAGACCCAGTACTTC. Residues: CSARELETQYF.

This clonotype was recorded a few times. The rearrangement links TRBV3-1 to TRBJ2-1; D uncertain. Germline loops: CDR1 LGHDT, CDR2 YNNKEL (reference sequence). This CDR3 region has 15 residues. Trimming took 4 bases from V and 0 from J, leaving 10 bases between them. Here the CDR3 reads CASSLILSSYNEQFF. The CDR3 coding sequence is TGTGCCAGCAGCCTCATACTTAGCTCCTACAATGAGCAGTTCTTC.

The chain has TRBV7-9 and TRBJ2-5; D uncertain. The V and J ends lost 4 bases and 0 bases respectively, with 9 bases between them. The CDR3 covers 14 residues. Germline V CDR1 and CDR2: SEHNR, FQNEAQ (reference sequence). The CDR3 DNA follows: TGTGCCAGCAGCTATAGGAGCTACCAAGAGACCCAGTACTTC. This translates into CASSYRSYQETQYF. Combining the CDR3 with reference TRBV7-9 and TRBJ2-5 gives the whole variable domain DTGVSQNPRHKITKRGQNVTFRCDPISEHNRLYWYRQTLGQGPEFLTYFQNEAQLEKSRLLSDRFSAERPKGSFSTLEIQRTEQGDSAMYLCASSYRSYQETQYFGPGTRLLVL.

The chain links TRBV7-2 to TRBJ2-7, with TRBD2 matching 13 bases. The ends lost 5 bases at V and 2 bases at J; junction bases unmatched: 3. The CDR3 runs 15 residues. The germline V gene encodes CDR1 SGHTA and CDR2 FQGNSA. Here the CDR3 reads CASSHGLAGAYEQYF. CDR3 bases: TGTGCCAGCAGCCACGGACTAGCGGGAGCCTACGAGCAGTACTTC.

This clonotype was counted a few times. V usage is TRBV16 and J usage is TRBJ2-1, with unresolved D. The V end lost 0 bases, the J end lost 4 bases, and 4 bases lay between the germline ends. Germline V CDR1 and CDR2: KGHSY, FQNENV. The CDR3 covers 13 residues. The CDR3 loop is CASSQSAYNEQFF. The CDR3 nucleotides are TGTGCCAGCAGCCAATCGGCTTACAATGAGCAGTTCTTC.

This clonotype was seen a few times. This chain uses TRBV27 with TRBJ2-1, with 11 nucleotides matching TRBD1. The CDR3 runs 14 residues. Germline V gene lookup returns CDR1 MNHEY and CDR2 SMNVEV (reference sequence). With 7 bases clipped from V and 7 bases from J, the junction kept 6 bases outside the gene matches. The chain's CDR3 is CASTPDRGRNEQFF. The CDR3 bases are TGTGCCAGCACCCCGGACAGGGGGCGAAATGAGCAGTTCTTC.

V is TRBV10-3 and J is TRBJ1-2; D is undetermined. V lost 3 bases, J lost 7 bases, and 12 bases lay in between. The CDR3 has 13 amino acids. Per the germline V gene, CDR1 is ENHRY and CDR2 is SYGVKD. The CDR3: CAISDLGSFGYTF. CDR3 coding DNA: TGTGCCATCAGTGACTTGGGGTCCTTTGGCTACACCTTC.

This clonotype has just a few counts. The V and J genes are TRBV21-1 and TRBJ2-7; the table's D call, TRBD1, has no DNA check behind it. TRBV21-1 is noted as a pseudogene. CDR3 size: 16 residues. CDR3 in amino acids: CASSKEGTGFPYEQYF. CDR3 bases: TGTGCCAGCAGCAAAGAAGGGACAGGGTTTCCCTACGAGCAGTACTTC.

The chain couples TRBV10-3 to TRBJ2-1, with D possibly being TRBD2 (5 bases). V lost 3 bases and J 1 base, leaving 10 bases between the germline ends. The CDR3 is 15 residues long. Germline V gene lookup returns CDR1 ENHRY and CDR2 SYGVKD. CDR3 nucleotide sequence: TGTGCCATCAGTGAAACCCGGACTTCCTACAATGAGCAGTTCTTC. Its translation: CAISETRTSYNEQFF.

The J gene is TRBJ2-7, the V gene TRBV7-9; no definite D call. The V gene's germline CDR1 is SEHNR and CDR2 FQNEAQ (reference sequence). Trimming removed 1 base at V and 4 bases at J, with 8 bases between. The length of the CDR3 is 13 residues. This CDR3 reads CASSLVTRYEQYF. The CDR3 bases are TGTGCCAGCAGCTTAGTTACACGGTACGAGCAGTACTTC.

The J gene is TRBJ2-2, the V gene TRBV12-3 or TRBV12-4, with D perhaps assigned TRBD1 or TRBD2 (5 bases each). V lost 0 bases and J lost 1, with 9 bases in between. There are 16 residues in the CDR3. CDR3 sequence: CASSLAGDLNTGELFF. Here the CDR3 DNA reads TGTGCCAGCAGTTTAGCAGGGGACCTGAACACCGGGGAGCTGTTTTTT.

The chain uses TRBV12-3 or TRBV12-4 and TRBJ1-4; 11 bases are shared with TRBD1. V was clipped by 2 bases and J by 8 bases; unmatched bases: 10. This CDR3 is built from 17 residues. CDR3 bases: TGTGCCAGCAGTTTATTGCGAGGGGACAGGGGGGACGAAAAACTGTTTTTT. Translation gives CASSLLRGDRGDEKLFF.